This T cell receptor (beta chain) comes out of a study of blood T cell repertoires in COVID-19. About the research overall: Samples taken during acute and convalescent COVID-19 were collected in the United States, Italy and Spain. Sources were T cells, B-cell-depleted T cells, or PBMCs; the material itself was cDNA or gDNA.

In the original processing: Counts of nucleated cells, estimated from reference gene primer amplification, were obtained. The repertoire was sequenced with immunoSEQ multiplex PCR; TCRdb's copy has only in-frame clones and lacks some. V, J and clone size are taken as reported in that table, and D and trimming were inferred from the DNA itself. This table has about 160,000 clones, approximately 88% appearing once. This clone was seen just once. This TCR was sampled from a woman in her sixties or seventies who had recovered from COVID-19. Sequenced sample: peripheral blood.

In DNA, the CDR3 is TGTGCCAGCTCACCATCAGGGGACTATGGCTACACCTTC. Translated: CASSPSGDYGYTF. The chain has TRBV18 and TRBJ1-2; D possibly corresponds to TRBD1 (6 bases). The CDR3 has 13 residues. Germline CDR1 reads KGHSH; CDR2 reads LQKENI. V gave up 2 bases and J gave up 3 bases, with 7 bases separating them. Drawing the rest from reference TRBV18 and TRBJ1-2, the complete variable domain is NAGVMQNPRHLVRRRGQEARLRCSPMKGHSHVYWYRQLPEEGLKFMVYLQKENIIDESGMPKERFSAEFPKEGPSILRIQQVVRGDSAAYFCASSPSGDYGYTFGSGTRLTVV.